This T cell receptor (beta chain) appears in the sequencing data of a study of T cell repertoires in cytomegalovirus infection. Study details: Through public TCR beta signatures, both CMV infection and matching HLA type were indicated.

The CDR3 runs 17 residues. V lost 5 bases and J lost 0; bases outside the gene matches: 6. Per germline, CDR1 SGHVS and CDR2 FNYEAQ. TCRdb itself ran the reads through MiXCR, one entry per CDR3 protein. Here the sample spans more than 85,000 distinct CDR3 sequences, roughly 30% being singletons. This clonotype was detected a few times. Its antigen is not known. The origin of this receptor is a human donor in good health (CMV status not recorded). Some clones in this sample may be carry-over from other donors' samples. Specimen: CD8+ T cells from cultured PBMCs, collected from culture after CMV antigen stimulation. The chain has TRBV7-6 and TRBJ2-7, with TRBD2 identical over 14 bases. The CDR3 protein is CASSPGTSGGRSYEQYF. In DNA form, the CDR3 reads TGTGCCAGCAGCCCCGGGACTAGCGGGGGCCGCTCCTACGAGCAGTACTTC.